This TCR beta chain was sequenced for a study of T cell changes during pregnancy in multiple sclerosis. The V and J ends lost 2 bases and 2 bases, in that order; junction bases with no gene match: 4. Germline V CDR1 and CDR2: LNHNV, YYDKDF (reference sequence). CDR3 length equals 15 residues. TCRdb's copy holds only in-frame clones and misses some; the assay was immunoSEQ multiplex PCR. The top ten hold roughly 0.93% of the sample, which has around 80,000 clones, about 93% seen once. The material was peripheral blood, obtained in the second trimester of pregnancy. The clonotype originates from a female donor in good health, enrolled as a control in a pregnancy study. The chain uses TRBV15 and TRBJ1-2, with TRBD1 identical over 8 bases. The CDR3 DNA reads as TGTGCCACCAGCAGAACAGGGGGGGTGAACTATGGCTACACCTTC. Its protein product is CATSRTGGVNYGYTF.